This T cell receptor (beta chain) was documented in a study of blood T cell repertoires in COVID-19. Enrollees, roughly 18 to 90 years old, lived in 20 to 25 US areas. Grouping used clinical history reported by participants in a survey and questionnaire. Two negative PCRs, clearance, or symptom resolution were required of recovered Cohort 3 donors. Sequenced by immunoSEQ multiplex PCR; TCRdb stores in-frame clones only, minus some. This table has 350,000 to 450,000 clones, approximately 89% appearing once. V gave up 1 base and J gave up 5 bases, with 9 bases separating them. This CDR3 region has 13 residues. From germline, CDR1 is MNHNS and CDR2 SASEGT.

The clonotype comes from a woman in her thirties who had recovered from COVID-19. The sequencing input was PBMCs or T cells enriched from blood (not recorded which). V gene TRBV6-1 combines with J gene TRBJ2-7; D may be TRBD2 (5 bases). This CDR3 reads CASSEVREDEQYF. In nucleotides, the CDR3 is TGTGCCAGCAGTGAAGTCCGGGAAGACGAGCAGTACTTC.